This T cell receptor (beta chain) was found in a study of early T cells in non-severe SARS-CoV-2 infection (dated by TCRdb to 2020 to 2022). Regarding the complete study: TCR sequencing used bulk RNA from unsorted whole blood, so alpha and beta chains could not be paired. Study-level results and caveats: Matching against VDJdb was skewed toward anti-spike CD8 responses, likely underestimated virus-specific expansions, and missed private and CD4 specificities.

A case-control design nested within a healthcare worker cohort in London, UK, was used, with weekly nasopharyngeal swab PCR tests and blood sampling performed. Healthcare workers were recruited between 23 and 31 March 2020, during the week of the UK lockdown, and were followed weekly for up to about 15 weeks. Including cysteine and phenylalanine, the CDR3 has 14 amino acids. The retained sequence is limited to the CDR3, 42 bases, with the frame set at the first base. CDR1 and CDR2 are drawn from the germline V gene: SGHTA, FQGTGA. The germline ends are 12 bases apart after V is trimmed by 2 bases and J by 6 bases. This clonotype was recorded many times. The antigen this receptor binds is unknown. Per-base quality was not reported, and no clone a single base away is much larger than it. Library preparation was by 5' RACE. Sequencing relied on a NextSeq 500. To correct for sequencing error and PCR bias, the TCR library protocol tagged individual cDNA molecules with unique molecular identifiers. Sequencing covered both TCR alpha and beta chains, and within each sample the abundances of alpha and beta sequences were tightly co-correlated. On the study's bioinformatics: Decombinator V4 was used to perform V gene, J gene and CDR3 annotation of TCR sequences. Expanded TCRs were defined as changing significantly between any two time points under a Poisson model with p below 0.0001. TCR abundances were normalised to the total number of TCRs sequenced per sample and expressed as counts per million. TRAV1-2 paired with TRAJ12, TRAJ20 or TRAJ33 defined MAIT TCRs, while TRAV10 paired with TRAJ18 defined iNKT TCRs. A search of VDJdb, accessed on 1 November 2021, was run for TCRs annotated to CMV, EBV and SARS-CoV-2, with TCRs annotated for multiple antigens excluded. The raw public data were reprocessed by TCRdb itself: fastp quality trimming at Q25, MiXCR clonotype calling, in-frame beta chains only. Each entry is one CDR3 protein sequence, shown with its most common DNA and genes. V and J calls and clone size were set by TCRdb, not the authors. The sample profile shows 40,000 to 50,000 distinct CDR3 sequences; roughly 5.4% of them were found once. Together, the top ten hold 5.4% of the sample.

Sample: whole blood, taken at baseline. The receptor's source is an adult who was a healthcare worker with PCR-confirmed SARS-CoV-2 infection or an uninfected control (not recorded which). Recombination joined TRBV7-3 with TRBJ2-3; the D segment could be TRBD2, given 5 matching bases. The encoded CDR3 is CASSLPGFADTQYF. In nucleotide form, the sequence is TGTGCCAGCAGCTTACCGGGATTTGCTGATACGCAGTATTTT.